These 19 T cell receptor beta chains were all obtained from the same sample, sequenced in a study of blood T cell repertoires in COVID-19. This table comes from immunoSEQ multiplex PCR, and its TCRdb copy is limited to in-frame clones, with some not included. This table holds about 50,000 clones, approximately 90% found once. The sequenced material came from PBMCs or T cells enriched from blood (not recorded which). These TCRs come from a woman aged 50 to 60 who had recovered from COVID-19.

This chain joins TRBV24-1 and TRBJ2-3; D call uncertain. CDR3 size: 13 residues. CDR1 and CDR2 from the germline V gene are KGHDR and SFDVKD. Trimming left V 7 bases short and J 2 bases short, with 9 bases between. CDR3 in DNA: TGTGCCACCAGACTCGACAACACAGATACGCAGTATTTT. Translating gives CATRLDNTDTQYF.

The J gene is TRBJ2-5, the V gene TRBV3-1 (or the pseudogene TRBV3-2), with D tentatively TRBD2 (5 bases). V dropped 4 bases and J dropped 6 bases, with 15 bases sitting between them. The CDR3 loop spans 14 amino acids. The germline V gene has CDR1 LGHDT and CDR2 YNNKEL (reference sequence). The CDR3 region has the DNA TGTGCCAGCAGCCGGCCGGGATCTGAGAAGACCCAGTACTTC. Translating it yields CASSRPGSEKTQYF.

V usage is TRBV27 and J usage is TRBJ2-7; 7 nucleotides agree with TRBD2. CDR1 MNHEY and CDR2 SMNVEV come from the germline V gene (reference sequence). The CDR3 is 18 amino acids. The V and J ends lost 4 bases and 2 bases, in that order; junction bases with no gene match: 17. Here the CDR3 DNA reads TGTGCCAGCAGTTATGGGTCTTCGAGCGGGAAGGCGGCCTACGAGCAGTACTTC. This translates into CASSYGSSSGKAAYEQYF.

The V and J genes are TRBV11-2 and TRBJ2-7; a possible D gene is TRBD2 (5 bases). This CDR3 is built from 11 residues. Trimming removed 2 bases from V and 7 bases from J, with 6 bases in between. The germline V gene has CDR1 SGHAT and CDR2 FQNNGV. CDR3 coding DNA: TGTGCCAGCAGCTTAACGGGGGAGCAGTACTTC. Translated, it gives CASSLTGEQYF. Full variable domain (remainder filled in from reference TRBV11-2 and TRBJ2-7): EAGVAQSPRYKIIEKRQSVAFWCNPISGHATLYWYQQILGQGPKLLIQFQNNGVVDDSQLPKDRFSAERLKGVDSTLKIQPAKLEDSAVYLCASSLTGEQYFGPGTRLTVT.

The genes are TRBV2 and TRBJ2-2; a possible D gene is TRBD1 (6 bases). Germline CDR1 SNHLY, CDR2 FYNNEI. The ends were cut back, 6 bases at V and 6 bases at J, with 23 bases in the middle. CDR3 length: 17 amino acids. For the CDR3, the DNA is TGTGCCAGCAGACCCCCCCGCCAGGGGTTGGGGGCCGGGGAGCTGTTTTTT. Residues: CASRPPRQGLGAGELFF.

J is TRBJ2-1 and V is TRBV19; the match to TRBD2 covers 12 bases. The CDR3 runs 14 residues. The germline V gene encodes CDR1 LNHDA and CDR2 SQIVND (reference sequence). The V and J ends lost 3 bases and 9 bases, in that order; junction bases with no gene match: 3. The CDR3 loop is CASSMTSGSPEQFF. CDR3 DNA: TGTGCCAGTAGTATGACTAGCGGGAGTCCTGAGCAGTTCTTC. The whole variable domain, filled in from reference TRBV19 and TRBJ2-1, reads DGGITQSPKYLFRKEGQNVTLSCEQNLNHDAMYWYRQDPGQGLRLIYYSQIVNDFQKGDIAEGYSVSREKKESFPLTVTSAQKNPTAFYLCASSMTSGSPEQFFGPGTRLTVL.

The count of this clone is one. The chain recombines TRBV20-1 with TRBJ2-5; tentatively, D is TRBD1 or TRBD2 (5 bases each). Germline assignment: CDR1 DFQATT and CDR2 SNEGSKA (reference sequence). There are 12 residues in the CDR3. V shed 3 bases and J shed 5 bases, with 10 bases lying between them. The CDR3 protein is CSASGASETQYF. The DNA of the CDR3 is TGCAGTGCTAGTGGGGCTAGCGAGACCCAGTACTTC.

Here the CDR3 DNA reads TGTGCCAGCAGGTCTGCCGGAGGCGGGGAGCTGTTTTTT. This sequence encodes CASRSAGGGELFF. V gene TRBV11-2 combines with J gene TRBJ2-2, with a tentative D call TRBD2 (5 bases). This CDR3 spans 13 amino acids. CDR1 SGHAT and CDR2 FQNNGV come from the germline V gene. V was clipped by 6 bases and J by 7 bases, with 12 bases between them.

The gene calls are TRBV4-3 and TRBJ2-7; D is undetermined. Trimming stripped 0 bases from V and 1 base from J, with 10 bases between. Germline assignment: CDR1 LGHNA and CDR2 YSLEER. The length of the CDR3 is 15 residues. The chain's CDR3 is CASSQDPSPSYEQYF. The CDR3 DNA follows: TGCGCCAGCAGCCAAGACCCGAGCCCATCCTACGAGCAGTACTTC.

The rearrangement joins TRBV5-1 to TRBJ2-5; 9 nucleotides align to TRBD2. V lost 0 bases to trimming and J lost 0 bases; unmatched junction nucleotides: 6. This CDR3 has 17 amino acids. The germline V gene encodes CDR1 SGHRS and CDR2 YFSETQ. CDR3 amino acids: CASSLGLVAGDQETQYF. The CDR3 DNA sequence: TGCGCCAGCAGCTTGGGATTGGTAGCGGGGGACCAAGAGACCCAGTACTTC. Looking up the rest from reference TRBV5-1 and TRBJ2-5 gives the full variable domain: KAGVTQTPRYLIKTRGQQVTLSCSPISGHRSVSWYQQTPGQGLQFLFEYFSETQRNKGNFPGRFSGRQFSNSRSEMNVSTLELGDSALYLCASSLGLVAGDQETQYFGPGTRLLVL.

V and J are TRBV4-2 and TRBJ1-3; the match to TRBD1 covers 7 bases. Germline CDR1 and CDR2: LGHNA and YNFKEQ. V lost 3 bases and J lost 0; bases outside the gene matches: 5. The CDR3 runs to 16 residues. The CDR3 region is CASSHSTGSSGNTIYF. CDR3 coding DNA: TGTGCCAGCAGCCATTCGACAGGGAGCTCTGGAAACACCATATATTTT.

The CDR3 DNA follows: TGTGCCAGCAGCAGGGGCGCGGGCGGTGTCGGAGAGACCCAGTACTTC. It codes for CASSRGAGGVGETQYF. The chain combines TRBV2 with TRBJ2-5, with D possibly TRBD1 on 6 matching bases. V was cut by 6 bases and J by 4 bases, with 21 bases left in between. CDR3 size: 16 residues. CDR1 and CDR2 from the germline V gene are SNHLY and FYNNEI.

This chain uses TRBV4-3 with TRBJ2-2; D is unresolved. The V gene's germline CDR1 is LGHNA and CDR2 YSLEER. Trimming removed 2 bases at V and 1 base at J, with 5 bases between. This CDR3 comprises 14 residues. CDR3 nucleotide sequence: TGCGCCAGCAGCCAAAACAGGAACACCGGGGAGCTGTTTTTT. Translating it yields CASSQNRNTGELFF.

The gene calls are TRBV2 and TRBJ2-3, with D perhaps TRBD2 (6 bases). Germline V gene lookup returns CDR1 SNHLY and CDR2 FYNNEI. The CDR3 totals 14 residues. The ends were cut back, 6 bases at V and 0 bases at J, with 10 bases in the middle. CDR3 bases: TGTGCCAGCAGGGGCGGGGTCAGCACAGATACGCAGTATTTT. Its protein product is CASRGGVSTDTQYF.

The chain combines TRBV7-9 with TRBJ2-2; TRBD1 might be the D (5 bases). CDR1 is SEHNR and CDR2 is FQNEAQ in the germline V gene (reference sequence). The CDR3 is 15 amino acids. V was clipped by 5 bases and J by 3 bases, with 13 bases between them. CDR3 sequence: CASSPSAQDTGELFF. As DNA, the CDR3 is TGTGCCAGCAGCCCCTCAGCACAGGACACCGGGGAGCTGTTTTTT.

V is TRBV28 and J is TRBJ1-3; TRBD1 is a possible D gene (6 bases). CDR3 length: 15 residues. Germline loops: CDR1 MDHEN, CDR2 SYDVKM. V dropped 5 bases and J dropped 0 bases, with 11 bases sitting between them. The CDR3 sequence: CASSGDNRSGNTIYF. CDR3 nucleotides: TGTGCCAGCAGTGGGGACAACCGCTCTGGAAACACCATATATTTT.

This sequence joins TRBV6-5 and TRBJ1-6; D call uncertain. Trimming removed 6 bases from V and 4 bases from J, with 7 bases in between. This CDR3 spans 13 amino acids. Germline V gene data show CDR1 as MNHEY and CDR2 as SVGAGI. The CDR3 DNA reads as TGTGCCAGCAGCGACACTTATAATTCACCCCTCCACTTT. Translated: CASSDTYNSPLHF.

V is TRBV10-2 and J is TRBJ2-7, with D possibly being TRBD2 (6 bases). CDR1 WSHSY and CDR2 SAAADI come from the germline V gene. CDR3 length: 13 residues. Trimming left V 7 bases short and J 7 bases short, with 17 bases between. The CDR3 here is CASMGYGSREQYF. In nucleotides, the CDR3 is TGCGCCAGCATGGGGTACGGGAGTCGGGAGCAGTACTTC.

The V and J genes are TRBV6-2 or TRBV6-3 and TRBJ2-7, with TRBD2 identical over 10 bases. CDR3 length: 14 residues. The V and J ends lost 5 bases and 5 bases, in that order; junction bases with no gene match: 6. Germline V gene lookup returns CDR1 MNHEY and CDR2 SVGEGT. As DNA, the CDR3 is TGTGCCAGCAGTCGTACTAGCGGGGCCAACGAGCAGTACTTC. Encoded protein: CASSRTSGANEQYF.